This is a list of T cell receptor beta chains from one sample in a study of blood T cell repertoires in COVID-19. Method: immunoSEQ multiplex PCR; TCRdb's copy keeps in-frame clones and lacks some. The data hold about 230,000 clones, with approximately 85% observed a single time. The sequenced sample was peripheral blood. These receptors all come from a man in his forties with acute or convalescent COVID-19. Both conserved end residues are part of each CDR3. Each record gives: J gene, clone size, D gene, V gene, CDR3 DNA, CDR3 protein. A D gene is named only where the DNA matches it firmly. Size is omitted from some rows. Given values are once, few, many or a class for expanded clones.

j_call: TRBJ2-1; clone_size: .; d_call: .; v_call: TRBV7-8; cdr3_nt: TGTGCCAGCAGCCAGACACAGGCGCAGTTCTTC; cdr3_aa: CASSQTQAQFF
j_call: TRBJ2-7; clone_size: .; d_call: TRBD2; v_call: TRBV2; cdr3_nt: TGTGCCAGCAAGGGCGGGGGGTCCTACGAGCAGTACTTC; cdr3_aa: CASKGGGSYEQYF
j_call: TRBJ1-2; clone_size: .; d_call: TRBD1; v_call: TRBV10-3; cdr3_nt: TGTGCCATCAGTGAGCCCCGGGACAGGGGAAATTTCTATGGCTACACCTTC; cdr3_aa: CAISEPRDRGNFYGYTF
j_call: TRBJ2-7; clone_size: .; d_call: .; v_call: TRBV5-1; cdr3_nt: TGCGCCAGCAGCCCTCTTAAGCAAGTCGGGAACGAGCAGTACTTC; cdr3_aa: CASSPLKQVGNEQYF
j_call: TRBJ2-3; clone_size: .; d_call: .; v_call: TRBV11-1; cdr3_nt: TGTGCCAGCAGCTTACGGGGTCAAGATACGCAGTATTTT; cdr3_aa: CASSLRGQDTQYF
j_call: TRBJ2-1; clone_size: .; d_call: TRBD1; v_call: TRBV5-6; cdr3_nt: TGTGCCAGCAGCTTGGGGACAGGGTCCTACAATGAGCAGTTCTTC; cdr3_aa: CASSLGTGSYNEQFF
j_call: TRBJ1-2; clone_size: .; d_call: .; v_call: TRBV6-5; cdr3_nt: TGTGCCAGCAGCTATTCGGGGGAGAACTATGGCTACACCTTC; cdr3_aa: CASSYSGENYGYTF
j_call: TRBJ2-5; clone_size: few; d_call: TRBD2; v_call: TRBV2; cdr3_nt: TGTGCCCACTTGAGGGGGACTAGCGGGGGACCTCAAGAGACCCAGTACTTC; cdr3_aa: CAHLRGTSGGPQETQYF
j_call: TRBJ2-2; clone_size: .; d_call: .; v_call: TRBV9; cdr3_nt: TGTGCCAGCAGCGTAGCTACGGGTAGGGGGTCCGGGGAGCTGTTTTTT; cdr3_aa: CASSVATGRGSGELFF
j_call: TRBJ1-5; clone_size: .; d_call: .; v_call: TRBV4-1; cdr3_nt: TGCGCCAGCAGCCTAGAGAGAAATAGCAATCAGCCCCAGCATTTT; cdr3_aa: CASSLERNSNQPQHF
j_call: TRBJ1-1; clone_size: .; d_call: TRBD1; v_call: TRBV6-6; cdr3_nt: TGTGCCAGCAGTTACTCCGGGCAGGGGGGAACTGAAGCTTTCTTT; cdr3_aa: CASSYSGQGGTEAFF
j_call: TRBJ2-4; clone_size: .; d_call: .; v_call: TRBV7-8; cdr3_nt: TGTGCCAGCAGCTTAAGTGCGGGACTAGCCAAAAACATTCAGTACTTC; cdr3_aa: CASSLSAGLAKNIQYF
j_call: TRBJ2-7; clone_size: .; d_call: .; v_call: TRBV19; cdr3_nt: TGTGCCAGTAGTCTCGAACAGGAGCAGTACTTC; cdr3_aa: CASSLEQEQYF
j_call: TRBJ1-2; clone_size: .; d_call: .; v_call: TRBV6-2/TRBV6-3; cdr3_nt: TGTGCCAGCAGTTACTCGAGGTTTTACGGGGAACTCTCTTATGGCTACACCTTC; cdr3_aa: CASSYSRFYGELSYGYTF
j_call: TRBJ2-7; clone_size: .; d_call: .; v_call: TRBV5-1; cdr3_nt: TGCGCCAGCAGCTTGCCGGGAAGCTCCTACGAGCAGTACTTC; cdr3_aa: CASSLPGSSYEQYF
j_call: TRBJ2-5; clone_size: .; d_call: .; v_call: TRBV28; cdr3_nt: TGTGCCAGCAGTCCGACAGGTCTAGGTCAAGAGACCCAGTACTTC; cdr3_aa: CASSPTGLGQETQYF
j_call: TRBJ1-1; clone_size: .; d_call: .; v_call: TRBV5-6; cdr3_nt: TGTGCCAGCAGCTTTCTGCAGAATGAAGCTTTCTTT; cdr3_aa: CASSFLQNEAFF
j_call: TRBJ1-4; clone_size: few; d_call: .; v_call: TRBV11-2; cdr3_nt: TGTGCCAGCAGCCGCAGGGCAAGGGCTAATGAAAAACTGTTTTTT; cdr3_aa: CASSRRARANEKLFF
j_call: TRBJ1-6; clone_size: .; d_call: .; v_call: TRBV4-3; cdr3_nt: TGCGCCAGCAGCCAAGATAGGGGAGGATCACCCCTCCACTTT; cdr3_aa: CASSQDRGGSPLHF
j_call: TRBJ2-1; clone_size: .; d_call: TRBD2; v_call: TRBV2; cdr3_nt: TGTGCCAGCAGTGCAGGGACTAGCGGATACAATGAGCAGTTCTTC; cdr3_aa: CASSAGTSGYNEQFF
j_call: TRBJ1-2; clone_size: once; d_call: .; v_call: TRBV2; cdr3_nt: TGTGCCAGCAGTCCGGACAGTAACTATGGCTACACCTTC; cdr3_aa: CASSPDSNYGYTF
j_call: TRBJ1-5; clone_size: .; d_call: .; v_call: TRBV19; cdr3_nt: TGTGCCAGGGACAGCCATCAGCCCCAGCATTTT; cdr3_aa: CARDSHQPQHF
j_call: TRBJ2-7; clone_size: .; d_call: .; v_call: TRBV5-1; cdr3_nt: TGCGCCAGCAGCTTGCCAGTATCCCACGAGCAGTACTTC; cdr3_aa: CASSLPVSHEQYF
j_call: TRBJ1-1; clone_size: .; d_call: .; v_call: TRBV6-2/TRBV6-3; cdr3_nt: TGTGCCAGCAGTTTCGATGACAGGCTTTTACTGATGAACACTGAAGCTTTCTTT; cdr3_aa: CASSFDDRLLLMNTEAFF
j_call: TRBJ2-3; clone_size: .; d_call: TRBD1; v_call: TRBV4-3; cdr3_nt: TGCGCCAGCAGCCAAGATCAAGGGACAGGGAGCACAGATACGCAGTATTTT; cdr3_aa: CASSQDQGTGSTDTQYF
j_call: TRBJ2-2; clone_size: .; d_call: TRBD2; v_call: TRBV10-3; cdr3_nt: TGTGCCATCAGTGAGCGTACTAGCGGGGGCAGGGGCACCGGGGAGCTGTTTTTT; cdr3_aa: CAISERTSGGRGTGELFF
j_call: TRBJ1-5; clone_size: .; d_call: .; v_call: TRBV27; cdr3_nt: TGTGCCAGCAGTTTATTAGGCGGGGTAGAGCCCCAGCATTTT; cdr3_aa: CASSLLGGVEPQHF
j_call: TRBJ1-1; clone_size: .; d_call: TRBD1; v_call: TRBV5-4; cdr3_nt: TGTGCCAGCAGCTTGGGTCAGGGGGCTAGAACTGAAGCTTTCTTT; cdr3_aa: CASSLGQGARTEAFF
j_call: TRBJ2-5; clone_size: .; d_call: TRBD2; v_call: TRBV6-1; cdr3_nt: TGTGCCAGCAGTGACCGACTAGCGGGGGTCGGAGGGACCCAGTACTTC; cdr3_aa: CASSDRLAGVGGTQYF
j_call: TRBJ1-5; clone_size: .; d_call: TRBD1; v_call: TRBV6-5; cdr3_nt: TGTGCCAGCAGCATAACAGGGGCTGGCAATCAGCCCCAGCATTTT; cdr3_aa: CASSITGAGNQPQHF
j_call: TRBJ1-2; clone_size: .; d_call: .; v_call: TRBV5-1; cdr3_nt: TGCGCCAGCAGCTTGGGTACAAACTATGGCTACACCTTC; cdr3_aa: CASSLGTNYGYTF
j_call: TRBJ2-3; clone_size: .; d_call: TRBD1; v_call: TRBV6-5; cdr3_nt: TGTGCCAGCAGTTACGAGGGGGCGCTAACAGATACGCAGTATTTT; cdr3_aa: CASSYEGALTDTQYF
j_call: TRBJ1-3; clone_size: .; d_call: .; v_call: TRBV2; cdr3_nt: TGTGCCAGCACTAAGGAGGGAAACACCATATATTTT; cdr3_aa: CASTKEGNTIYF
j_call: TRBJ1-6; clone_size: once; d_call: .; v_call: TRBV14; cdr3_nt: TGTGCCAGCAGCCAAGATCCCGGGTACGGGGGTAATTCACCCCTCCACTTT; cdr3_aa: CASSQDPGYGGNSPLHF
j_call: TRBJ2-5; clone_size: .; d_call: .; v_call: TRBV5-4; cdr3_nt: TGTGCCAGCAGCTTGGAGTGGGGGCCCGTGGAGACCCAGTACTTC; cdr3_aa: CASSLEWGPVETQYF
j_call: TRBJ2-1; clone_size: .; d_call: .; v_call: TRBV5-1; cdr3_nt: TGCGCCAGCAGCCCGCTATCTAGCGGCTCCTTAGGGGGAAACAATGAGCAGTTCTTC; cdr3_aa: CASSPLSSGSLGGNNEQFF
j_call: TRBJ1-1; clone_size: .; d_call: TRBD1; v_call: TRBV7-9; cdr3_nt: TGTGCCAGCAGCCCGGGGGTGACAGGGGAGGACACTGAAGCTTTCTTT; cdr3_aa: CASSPGVTGEDTEAFF
j_call: TRBJ1-1; clone_size: .; d_call: .; v_call: TRBV5-4; cdr3_nt: TGTGCCAGCAGCCCACCCAGGGGCGAAGCTTTCTTT; cdr3_aa: CASSPPRGEAFF
j_call: TRBJ2-7; clone_size: .; d_call: .; v_call: TRBV6-6; cdr3_nt: TGTGCCAGCAGACCCCGGGACATAAAACGGGGGCAGTACTTC; cdr3_aa: CASRPRDIKRGQYF
j_call: TRBJ2-7; clone_size: .; d_call: .; v_call: TRBV25-1; cdr3_nt: TGTGCCAGTGGACGATCAGGGCCGTACGAGCAGTACTTC; cdr3_aa: CASGRSGPYEQYF
j_call: TRBJ1-2; clone_size: .; d_call: .; v_call: TRBV29-1; cdr3_nt: TGCAGCGCTGAACACAGCTATGGCTACACCTTC; cdr3_aa: CSAEHSYGYTF
j_call: TRBJ1-2; clone_size: .; d_call: TRBD1; v_call: TRBV7-9; cdr3_nt: TGTGCCAGCAGCCTAGGGGGACAGCATGGCTACACCTTC; cdr3_aa: CASSLGGQHGYTF